Below, 7 T cell receptor beta chains from the same sample are listed, as sequenced in a study of blood T cells in healthy people across ages. Primers used in a second PCR of roughly 6 to 11 cycles were a sample-barcoded 5' primer and a J-beta primer mix. TCRdb called the 5' RACE reads again in MiXCR, with one record for every CDR3 protein. The repertoire holds 900,000 to 950,000 distinct CDR3 sequences, with 25% to 35% as singletons. This sample was shared with a second study, whose subject was T cells of mothers and their children.

Specimen: blood. The receptors stem from a woman aged 35 to 49 in good health.

This clonotype was found a few times. The chain is built from TRBV30 and TRBJ2-6; D is unresolved. The V gene lost 1 base and the J gene lost 4 bases, with 2 bases spanning the gap. CDR1 GTSNPN and CDR2 SVGIG come from the germline V gene (reference sequence). This CDR3 has 12 amino acids. The CDR3 region has the DNA TGTGCCTGGAGTGCCGGGGCCAACGTCCTGACTTTC. It yields the protein CAWSAGANVLTF.

The chain employs TRBV2 and TRBJ1-1, with no clear D. The CDR3 length is 15 residues. The V gene lost 6 bases and the J gene lost 1 base, with 15 bases spanning the gap. Germline V gene sequence: CDR1 SNHLY, CDR2 FYNNEI. This CDR3 reads CASRKGPEANTEAFF. The CDR3 nucleotides read TGTGCCAGCAGGAAAGGGCCGGAGGCGAACACTGAAGCTTTCTTT.

This clonotype was counted at least ten times. The chain is built from TRBV20-1 and TRBJ1-2, with D uncertain. CDR3 length: 12 residues. CDR1 DFQATT and CDR2 SNEGSKA come from the germline V gene (reference sequence). V lost 2 bases and J lost 7, with 11 bases in between. The CDR3 protein is CSARPSLGGYTF. The CDR3 DNA reads TGCAGTGCTAGACCCTCCCTGGGTGGCTACACCTTC.

The chain couples TRBV12-3 or TRBV12-4 to TRBJ2-1; 13 nucleotides match TRBD2. V was pared by 6 bases and J by 7 bases, with 6 bases of the junction left unmatched. This CDR3 has 15 residues. The CDR3 coding sequence is TGTGCCAGCAGCCCCGGGACTAGCGGGATAAATGAGCAGTTCTTC. Translating it yields CASSPGTSGINEQFF.

Ten or more counts support this clonotype. The chain is built from TRBV10-3 and TRBJ1-1; tentative D call: TRBD1 (5 bases). V lost 6 bases and J lost 1, with 12 bases in between. There are 14 residues in the CDR3. Germline values: CDR1 ENHRY, CDR2 SYGVKD. This CDR3 reads CAISKTATNTEAFF. Written as DNA, the CDR3 is TGTGCCATCAGCAAGACAGCTACGAACACTGAAGCTTTCTTT.

This clonotype appeared many times. The genes are TRBV4-1 and TRBJ2-7, with a tentative D call TRBD1 (6 bases). CDR1 is MGHRA, CDR2 YSYEKL, per germline. V gave up 0 bases and J gave up 0 bases, with 21 bases separating them. This CDR3 spans 19 amino acids. Here the CDR3 reads CASSQEVGSGTLSSYEQYF. DNA for the CDR3: TGCGCCAGCAGCCAAGAGGTAGGGTCCGGGACACTCAGCTCCTACGAGCAGTACTTC.

This clonotype was recorded many times. The CDR3 loop is CASSPRTGVMNTEAFF. The CDR3 coding sequence is TGTGCCAGCAGTCCCAGGACAGGGGTCATGAACACTGAAGCTTTCTTT. This chain connects TRBV12-3 or TRBV12-4 to TRBJ1-1; 9 bases line up with TRBD1. CDR3 length: 16 amino acids. Trimming removed 5 bases from V and 0 bases from J; junction bases left unmatched: 7.